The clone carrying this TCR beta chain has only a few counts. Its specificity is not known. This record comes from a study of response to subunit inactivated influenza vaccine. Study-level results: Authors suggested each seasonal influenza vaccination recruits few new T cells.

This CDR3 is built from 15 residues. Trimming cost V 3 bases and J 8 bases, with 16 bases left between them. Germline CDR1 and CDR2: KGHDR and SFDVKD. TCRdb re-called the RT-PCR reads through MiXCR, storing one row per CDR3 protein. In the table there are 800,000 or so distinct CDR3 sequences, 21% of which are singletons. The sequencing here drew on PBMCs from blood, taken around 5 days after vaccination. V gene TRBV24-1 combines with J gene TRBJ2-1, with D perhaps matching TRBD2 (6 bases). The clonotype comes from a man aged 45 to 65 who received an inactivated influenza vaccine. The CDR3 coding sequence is TGTGCCACCAGTGATCCTGGGACTCTTGTCGATGAGCAGTTCTTC. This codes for CATSDPGTLVDEQFF.